Shown below are 30 T cell receptor beta chains from a single sample sequenced in a study of response to subunit inactivated influenza vaccine. TCRdb analysed the RT-PCR reads with MiXCR anew, one entry per CDR3 protein. The profile shows hundreds of thousands of distinct CDR3 sequences, less than 15% of them singletons. Sequenced material: non-naive T cells sorted from PBMCs, taken less than 15 days before vaccination. The receptors were gathered from a man aged 45-65 years who received an inactivated influenza vaccine.

This clonotype was counted a few times. V is TRBV7-2 and J is TRBJ2-7; a weak D match, TRBD1 (7 bases). Trimming took off 5 bases at V and 3 bases at J, with 14 bases between the two ends. Germline V CDR1 and CDR2: SGHTA, FQGNSA. The CDR3 has 14 residues. The CDR3 sequence is CASSQTGRFYEQYF. CDR3 sequence (DNA): TGTGCCAGCAGCCAGACAGGGAGGTTCTACGAGCAGTACTTC.

This clonotype turned up a few times. The rearrangement uses TRBV2 and TRBJ1-6; D perhaps matches TRBD1 (5 bases). Germline values: CDR1 SNHLY, CDR2 FYNNEI. This CDR3 has 14 amino acids. V lost 8 bases and J 9 bases, leaving 17 bases between the germline ends. CDR3 DNA sequence: TGTGCCAGCGCATCGACAGTAGGCGGTTCACCCCTCCACTTT. This translates into CASASTVGGSPLHF.

The table lists this clonotype with many counts. This chain links TRBV12-3 or TRBV12-4 with TRBJ1-1; D is unclear. V was pared by 3 bases and J by 2 bases, with 7 bases between. This CDR3 is 13 amino acids long. CDR3: CASSLVLNTEAFF. The CDR3 nucleotides read TGTGCCAGCAGTTTGGTACTCAACACTGAAGCTTTCTTT.

This clonotype was recorded at least ten times. The V and J genes are TRBV2 and TRBJ1-5; no clear D. The V gene's germline CDR1 is SNHLY and CDR2 FYNNEI. The CDR3 runs to 14 residues. Trimming pared 6 bases from V and 6 bases from J, leaving 15 bases between. DNA of the CDR3: TGTGCCAGCAGGACCTTGGGGTCCGGTCAGCCCCAGCATTTT. Translation gives CASRTLGSGQPQHF.

There are many counts of this clonotype. J is TRBJ2-7 and V is TRBV29-1, with D unresolved. Germline CDR1 reads SQVTM; CDR2 reads ANQGSEA. The CDR3 runs 13 residues. V lost 5 bases and J lost 0, with 11 bases in between. DNA for the CDR3: TGCAGCGTTTCCCGGTCAAGCTCCTACGAGCAGTACTTC. Translated, it gives CSVSRSSSYEQYF.

V is TRBV7-9 and J is TRBJ1-1; D is possibly TRBD1 (5 bases). CDR1 SEHNR and CDR2 FQNEAQ come from the germline V gene (reference sequence). Trimming left V 3 bases short and J 7 bases short, with 12 bases between. CDR3 size: 13 residues. CDR3 in amino acids: CASSFKGRGEAFF. CDR3 sequence (DNA): TGTGCCAGCAGCTTTAAGGGAAGGGGTGAAGCTTTCTTT.

This clonotype was seen ten or more times. The CDR3, as DNA: TGTGCCAGCAGTTTCGTTAGCGGGAGGGGCTACGAGCAGTACTTC. It specifies CASSFVSGRGYEQYF. The chain carries TRBV27 and TRBJ2-7; 11 bases match TRBD2. Germline V CDR1 and CDR2: MNHEY, SMNVEV (reference sequence). This CDR3 contains 15 residues. V trimming: 3 bases; J trimming: 3 bases; junction bases outside the gene matches: 4.

The chain joins TRBV4-1 to TRBJ2-7; 7 bases fit TRBD1. This CDR3 comprises 15 residues. With V trimmed by 3 bases and J by 7 bases, 12 bases remained unmatched. Germline lookup yields CDR1 MGHRA and CDR2 YSYEKL. As DNA, the CDR3 is TGCGCCAGCAGCCAGGGTTTAAACAGGGGTGATGAGCAGTACTTC. Translation: CASSQGLNRGDEQYF.

The V and J genes are TRBV5-1 and TRBJ1-3, with D possibly TRBD1 on 6 matching bases. Between the trimmed V and J ends, which lost 7 bases and 2 bases, there was a span of 13 bases. Germline CDR1 SGHRS, CDR2 YFSETQ. This CDR3 has 14 amino acids. In DNA, the CDR3 is TGCGCCAGCCGCCCGGGGGGCCCTGGAAACACCATATATTTT. Translation: CASRPGGPGNTIYF.

V is TRBV20-1 and J is TRBJ1-2; D not resolved. The germline CDR1 and CDR2 sequences are DFQATT and SNEGSKA (reference sequence). The length of the CDR3 is 13 residues. Trimming left V 7 bases short and J 4 bases short, with 16 bases between. The CDR3 protein is CSVQKGRRYGYTF. CDR3 sequence (DNA): TGCAGTGTTCAAAAAGGGCGCCGCTATGGCTACACCTTC.

This clonotype occurred a few times. The V call is TRBV28, the J call TRBJ2-7; TRBD2 matches at 11 bases. The V segment lost 4 bases and the J segment 5 bases; nucleotides outside the gene matches: 7. The CDR3 length is 15 residues. Germline V gene sequence: CDR1 MDHEN, CDR2 SYDVKM. For the CDR3, the DNA is TGTGCCAGCAGTTCCAGACTAGCGGGAAGTCACGAGCAGTACTTC. Encoded protein: CASSSRLAGSHEQYF.

CDR3 loop: CASSPNEDTQYF. The CDR3 DNA is TGTGCCAGCAGCCCGAACGAGGATACGCAGTATTTT. V is TRBV5-6 and J is TRBJ2-3; D uncertain. Germline V lookup: CDR1 SGHDT, CDR2 YYEEEE. The CDR3 covers 12 residues. The V and J ends lost 4 bases and 6 bases respectively, with 9 bases between them.

The V and J genes are TRBV12-3 or TRBV12-4 and TRBJ2-1; 10 nucleotides align to TRBD1. The CDR3 is 17 amino acids. V trimming: 1 base; J trimming: 3 bases; junction bases outside the gene matches: 6. This chain's CDR3 is CASSLEIGTGDYNEQFF. DNA of the CDR3: TGTGCCAGCAGTTTAGAGATCGGGACAGGGGACTACAATGAGCAGTTCTTC.

This clonotype was picked up a small number of times. The chain carries TRBV4-1 and TRBJ2-7; possibly TRBD1 or TRBD2 for D (5 bases each). V dropped 4 bases and J dropped 3 bases, with 13 bases sitting between them. The CDR3 consists of 14 residues. CDR1 MGHRA and CDR2 YSYEKL come from the germline V gene. CDR3 sequence (DNA): TGCGCCAGCAGCCGGGGGTCTGGCTTCTACGAGCAGTACTTC. Protein: CASSRGSGFYEQYF.

The chain carries TRBV2 and TRBJ2-2; 12 nucleotides line up with TRBD2. Per germline, CDR1 SNHLY and CDR2 FYNNEI. The CDR3 runs to 19 residues. The V segment lost 5 bases and the J segment 5 bases; nucleotides outside the gene matches: 15. In nucleotides, the CDR3 is TGTGCCAGCAGTCCAAAGCTGACTAGCGGGAGAAGTGAAACCGGGGAGCTGTTTTTT. This encodes CASSPKLTSGRSETGELFF. Full variable domain (rest looked up from reference TRBV2 and TRBJ2-2): EPEVTQTPSHQVTQMGQEVILRCVPISNHLYFYWYRQILGQKVEFLVSFYNNEISEKSEIFDDQFSVERPDGSNFTLKIRSTKLEDSAMYFCASSPKLTSGRSETGELFFGEGSRLTVL.

The table lists this clonotype with a few counts. The chain combines TRBV20-1 with TRBJ1-5, with D hard to call. CDR3 size: 13 residues. V lost 6 bases to trimming and J lost 7 bases, with 16 bases between them. Germline lookup yields CDR1 DFQATT and CDR2 SNEGSKA (reference sequence). The CDR3 region is CSAGDLPGQPQHF. In DNA form, the CDR3 reads TGCAGTGCCGGAGACCTACCGGGGCAGCCCCAGCATTTT.

This clonotype has just a few counts. The rearrangement joins TRBV6-1 to TRBJ1-4; D is perhaps TRBD1 (5 bases). CDR3 length: 15 amino acids. CDR1 and CDR2 from the germline V gene are MNHNS and SASEGT. Trimming cost V 6 bases and J 4 bases, with 15 bases left between them. CDR3 sequence: CASSRDLGSNEKLFF. CDR3 coding DNA: TGTGCCAGCAGCCGGGACCTGGGGAGTAATGAAAAACTGTTTTTT.

This clonotype was seen repeatedly, ten times or more. The genes are TRBV28 and TRBJ1-2; unclear D gene. Germline CDR1 is MDHEN and CDR2 is SYDVKM. Trimming cost V 5 bases and J 4 bases, with 14 bases left between them. The CDR3 extends over 14 amino acids. The CDR3 DNA reads TGTGCCAGCAGTCCCCCATCTATTGTCTATGGCTACACCTTC. It encodes CASSPPSIVYGYTF.

This clonotype was seen a few times. J is TRBJ1-5 and V is TRBV12-3 or TRBV12-4; D unclear. The CDR3 spans 13 residues. Trimming removed 3 bases from V and 7 bases from J, with 10 bases in between. CDR3 nucleotide sequence: TGTGCCAGCAGTTTTTTAGAGGTGCAGCCCCAGCATTTT. It codes for CASSFLEVQPQHF.

This clonotype was observed a handful of times. The rearrangement joins TRBV20-1 to TRBJ2-1; the D gene is possibly TRBD1 (6 bases). The germline V gene encodes CDR1 DFQATT and CDR2 SNEGSKA (reference sequence). Between the trimmed V and J ends, which lost 3 bases and 4 bases, there was a span of 16 bases. CDR3 length equals 15 residues. CDR3 sequence: CSARDFQGSYNEQFF. For the CDR3, the DNA is TGCAGTGCTAGGGATTTTCAGGGGTCGTACAATGAGCAGTTCTTC.

This clonotype was counted a few times. The chain uses TRBV7-2 and TRBJ1-1; D possibly corresponds to TRBD1 (6 bases). The CDR3 is 14 residues long. The ends were cut back, 2 bases at V and 4 bases at J, with 11 bases in the middle. Germline CDR1 reads SGHTA; CDR2 reads FQGNSA. CDR3 in DNA: TGTGCCAGCAGCTTAAAGGGGGGCACCACTGAAGCTTTCTTT. Protein: CASSLKGGTTEAFF.

This clonotype was seen ten or more times. J is TRBJ1-1 and V is TRBV12-3 or TRBV12-4, with 10 bases lining up with TRBD1. Trimming cost V 5 bases and J 1 base; bases outside gene matches: 7. This CDR3 comprises 16 residues. The CDR3 protein is CASSPRQGARNTEAFF. The CDR3 DNA sequence: TGTGCCAGCAGTCCTAGACAGGGGGCAAGGAACACTGAAGCTTTCTTT.

The chain employs TRBV4-2 and TRBJ2-6; TRBD1 might be the D (6 bases). The CDR3 is 16 amino acids. Germline V gives CDR1 LGHNA, CDR2 YNFKEQ. Trimming shortened V by 4 bases and J by 0 bases, and 10 bases separated the two germline ends. CDR3 nucleotides: TGTGCCAGCAGCCCTTCACAGGGCTCTGGGGCCAACGTCCTGACTTTC. Amino acid sequence: CASSPSQGSGANVLTF.

This clonotype showed up just a few times. The chain has TRBV7-6 and TRBJ2-2; D possibly matches TRBD1 or TRBD2 (5 bases each). V lost 10 bases, J lost 2 bases, and 14 bases lay in between. Germline V lookup: CDR1 SGHVS, CDR2 FNYEAQ. The CDR3 has 14 residues. The DNA of the CDR3 is TGTGCCACCCGGAGTGGGGGTAACACCGGGGAGCTGTTTTTT. Translating gives CATRSGGNTGELFF.

This clonotype has only a few counts. The genes are TRBV10-3 and TRBJ2-2; perhaps TRBD2 as D (6 bases). This CDR3 has 13 amino acids. Trimming left V 6 bases short and J 5 bases short, with 10 bases between. Germline loops: CDR1 ENHRY, CDR2 SYGVKD. CDR3 protein: CAIRGTFTGELFF. Here the CDR3 DNA reads TGTGCCATCAGGGGGACTTTTACCGGGGAGCTGTTTTTT.

This clonotype was seen more than once but under ten times. This chain joins TRBV7-9 and TRBJ2-3, with 8 bases fitting TRBD2. V lost 3 bases, J lost 6 bases, and 11 bases stayed unmatched. The CDR3 extends over 16 amino acids. CDR1 and CDR2 from the germline V gene are SEHNR and FQNEAQ (reference sequence). CDR3 loop: CASSFRRDLAGDTQYF. DNA for the CDR3: TGTGCCAGCAGCTTTCGCCGGGACTTAGCGGGGGATACGCAGTATTTT.

This clonotype was seen a handful of times. The gene calls are TRBV6-2 or TRBV6-3 and TRBJ1-5; D might be TRBD1 (5 bases). CDR1 MNHEY and CDR2 SVGEGT come from the germline V gene. Trimming cost V 2 bases and J 1 base, with 9 bases left between them. The CDR3 is made up of 15 amino acids. In DNA form, the CDR3 reads TGTGCCAGCAGTTACCAGGGTATAAGCAATCAGCCCCAGCATTTT. It codes for CASSYQGISNQPQHF.

The chain carries TRBV5-4 and TRBJ2-6, with TRBD1 identical over 10 bases. This CDR3 comprises 17 residues. CDR1 is SGHNT and CDR2 is YYREEE in the germline V gene (reference sequence). The V and J ends lost 4 bases and 1 base, in that order; junction bases with no gene match: 5. The CDR3 sequence is CASSPGQGRSGANVLTF. The CDR3, as DNA: TGTGCCAGCAGCCCGGGACAGGGGAGGTCTGGGGCCAACGTCCTGACTTTC.

The V call is TRBV5-1, the J call TRBJ2-7; D gene unclear. This CDR3 is 13 amino acids long. Trimming shortened V by 0 bases and J by 6 bases, and 10 bases separated the two germline ends. From germline, CDR1 is SGHRS and CDR2 YFSETQ. CDR3 sequence reads: CASSLELGSEQYF. The CDR3, as DNA: TGCGCCAGCAGCTTGGAGTTAGGCAGCGAGCAGTACTTC.

At least ten counts were recorded for this clonotype. This chain links TRBV20-1 with TRBJ2-1; 10 nucleotides line up with TRBD2. The CDR3 is 14 amino acids. V gave up 5 bases and J gave up 4 bases; unmatched junction bases: 5. Germline V gene data show CDR1 as DFQATT and CDR2 as SNEGSKA (reference sequence). CDR3 nucleotides: TGCAGTGCTCGAACTAGCGGGAAATACAATGAGCAGTTCTTC. Its translation: CSARTSGKYNEQFF.